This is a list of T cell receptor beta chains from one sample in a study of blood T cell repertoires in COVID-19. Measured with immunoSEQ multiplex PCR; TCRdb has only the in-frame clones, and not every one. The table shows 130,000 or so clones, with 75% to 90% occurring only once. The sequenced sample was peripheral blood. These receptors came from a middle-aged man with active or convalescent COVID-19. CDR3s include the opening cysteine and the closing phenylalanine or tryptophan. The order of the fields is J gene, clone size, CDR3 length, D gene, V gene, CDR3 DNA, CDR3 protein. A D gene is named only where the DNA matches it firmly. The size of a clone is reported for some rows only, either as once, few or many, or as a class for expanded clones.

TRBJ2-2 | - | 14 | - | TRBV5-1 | TGCGCCAGCAGCTTGGGAGACATCACCGGGGAGCTGTTTTTT | CASSLGDITGELFF
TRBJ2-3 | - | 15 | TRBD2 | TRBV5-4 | TGTGCCAGCAGCTGGACTAGCGGGGTCACAGATACGCAGTATTTT | CASSWTSGVTDTQYF
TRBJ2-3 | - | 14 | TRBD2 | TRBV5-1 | TGCGCCAGCAGCTTGGATCTAGCGGGAGATACGCAGTATTTT | CASSLDLAGDTQYF
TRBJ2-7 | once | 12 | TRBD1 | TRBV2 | TGTGCCAGCGGACAGGGGGCGGGCGAGCAGTACTTC | CASGQGAGEQYF
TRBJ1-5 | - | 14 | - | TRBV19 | TGTGCCAGTAGTAATGTTAGAGGGCATCAGCCCCAGCATTTT | CASSNVRGHQPQHF
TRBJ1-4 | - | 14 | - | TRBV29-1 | TGCAGCGTCGGTACAGGGACAACTAATGAAAAACTGTTTTTT | CSVGTGTTNEKLFF
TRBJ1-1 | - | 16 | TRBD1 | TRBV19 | TGTGCCAGTAGTATGAAACGACCGGGACAGGGGACTGAAGCTTTCTTT | CASSMKRPGQGTEAFF
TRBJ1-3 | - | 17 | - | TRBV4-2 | TGTGCCAGCAGCCAAGACTTAGGGGGACACTCTGGAAACACCATATATTTT | CASSQDLGGHSGNTIYF
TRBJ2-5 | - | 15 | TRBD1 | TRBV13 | TGTGCCAGCAGCCGGGGACAGGGTAGCCAAGAGACCCAGTACTTC | CASSRGQGSQETQYF
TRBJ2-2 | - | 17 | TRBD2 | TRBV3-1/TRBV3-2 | TGTGCCAGCAGCCAAGATGGCGGGAGGGACTACACCGGGGAGCTGTTTTTT | CASSQDGGRDYTGELFF
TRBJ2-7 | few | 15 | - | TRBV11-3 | TGTGCCAGCAGCTCGTACAGGGAACACCCCTACGAGCAGTACTTC | CASSSYREHPYEQYF
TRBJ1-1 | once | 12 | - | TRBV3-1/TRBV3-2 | TGTGCCAGCAGCCTCTCGACCAGGGTGGCTTTCTTT | CASSLSTRVAFF
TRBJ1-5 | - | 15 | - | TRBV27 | TGTGCCAGCAGTTTAGGGGGGTTGGGGTCATGGCCCCAGCATTTT | CASSLGGLGSWPQHF
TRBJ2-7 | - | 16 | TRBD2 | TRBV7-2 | TGTGCCAGCAGCTCATGGACTAGCGGGAGCCCCTACGAGCAGTACTTC | CASSSWTSGSPYEQYF
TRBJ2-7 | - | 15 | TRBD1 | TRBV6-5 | TGTGCCAGCAGGCTGACCGGGACAGGGGATATCGAGCAGTACTTC | CASRLTGTGDIEQYF
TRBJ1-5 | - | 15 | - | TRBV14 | TGTGCCAGCAGCTCCCGGGGGACGGGTTTTCAGCCCCAGCATTTT | CASSSRGTGFQPQHF
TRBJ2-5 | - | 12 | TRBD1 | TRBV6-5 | TGTGCCAGCGGGACAGCCCAAGAGACCCAGTACTTC | CASGTAQETQYF
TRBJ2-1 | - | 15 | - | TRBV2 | TGTGCCAGCAGTGGGAGAACCAGAGACTACAATGAGCAGTTCTTC | CASSGRTRDYNEQFF
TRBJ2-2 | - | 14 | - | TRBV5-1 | TGCGCCAGCAGCACAAACAGGGCCGGCGGGGAGCTGTTTTTT | CASSTNRAGGELFF
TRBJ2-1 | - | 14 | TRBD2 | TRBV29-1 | TGCAGCGTTGAATGGGCTAGCGGGGGGAATGAGCAGTTCTTC | CSVEWASGGNEQFF
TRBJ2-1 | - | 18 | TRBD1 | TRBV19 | TGTGCCAGCCATCCGGGACAGGCGATTGTAGGGGGGCGTCATGAGCAGTTCTTC | CASHPGQAIVGGRHEQFF
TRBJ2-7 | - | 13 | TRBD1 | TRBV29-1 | TGCAGCGTCATGACAGGGAATGCCTACGAGCAGTACTTC | CSVMTGNAYEQYF
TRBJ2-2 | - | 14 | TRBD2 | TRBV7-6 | TGTGCCAGCAGCTTAACTAGCGGGGTCGGGGAGCTGTTTTTT | CASSLTSGVGELFF
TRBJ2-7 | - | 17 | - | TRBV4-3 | TGCGCCAGCAGCCAAGATGTAACAAGGGCAGGGACTCGCGAGCAGTACTTC | CASSQDVTRAGTREQYF
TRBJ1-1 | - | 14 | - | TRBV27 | TGTGCCAGCAGTTTAGGAGGTATGAACACTGAAGCTTTCTTT | CASSLGGMNTEAFF
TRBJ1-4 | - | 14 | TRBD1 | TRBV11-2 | TGTGCCAGCAGCTTAGGGACAGGATATGAAAAACTGTTTTTT | CASSLGTGYEKLFF
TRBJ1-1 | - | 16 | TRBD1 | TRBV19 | TGTGCCAGTAGTATTCTGGGACAGCTTTCGAGGACTGAAGCTTTCTTT | CASSILGQLSRTEAFF
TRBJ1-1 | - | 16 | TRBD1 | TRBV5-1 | TGCGCCAGCAGCCGAGAATTGACAGGGGTGAACACTGAAGCTTTCTTT | CASSRELTGVNTEAFF
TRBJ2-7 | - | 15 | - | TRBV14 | TGTGCCAGCAGCCAAGAACGGTGGTTTCCCTACGAGCAGTACTTC | CASSQERWFPYEQYF
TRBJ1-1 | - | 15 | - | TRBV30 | TGTGCCTGGACTATGGGGGGACCCGGGTACACTGAAGCTTTCTTT | CAWTMGGPGYTEAFF
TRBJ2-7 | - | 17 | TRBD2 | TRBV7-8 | TGTGCCAGCAGCTTAGGAGCCGGGACTAGCGGGTTTTACGAGCAGTACTTC | CASSLGAGTSGFYEQYF
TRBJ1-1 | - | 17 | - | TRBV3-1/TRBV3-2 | TGTGCCAGCAGCGCCCGGACAGCCGCATGGGGGAACACTGAAGCTTTCTTT | CASSARTAAWGNTEAFF
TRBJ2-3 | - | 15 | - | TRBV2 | TGTGCCAGCAGTGAGTACAGGAAAGGCACAGATACGCAGTATTTT | CASSEYRKGTDTQYF
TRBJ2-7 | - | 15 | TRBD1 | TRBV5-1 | TGCGCCAGCAGCTTGGCTGGGACAGGGCTCTACGAGCAGTACTTC | CASSLAGTGLYEQYF
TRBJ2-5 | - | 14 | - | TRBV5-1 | TGCGCCAGCAGCTCGGCAACAGGGGACTCGACCCAGTACTTC | CASSSATGDSTQYF
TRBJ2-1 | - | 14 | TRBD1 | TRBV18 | TGTGCCAGCTCACCCCAGGGGGTGTACAATGAGCAGTTCTTC | CASSPQGVYNEQFF
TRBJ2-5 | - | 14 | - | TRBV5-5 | TGTGCCAGCAGCTCGGCAGGAGGGCCAGGGACCCAGTACTTC | CASSSAGGPGTQYF
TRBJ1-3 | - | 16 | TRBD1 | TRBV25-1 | TGTGCCAGCAAGGCCGACAGGGGCTACTCTGGAAACACCATATATTTT | CASKADRGYSGNTIYF
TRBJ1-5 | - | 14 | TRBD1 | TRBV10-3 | TGTGCCATCAGTCCCGGGACAGCTAATCAGCCCCAGCATTTT | CAISPGTANQPQHF
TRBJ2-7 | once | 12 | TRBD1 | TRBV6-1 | TGTGCCAGCGGGACAGGGACCGCCGAGCAGTACTTC | CASGTGTAEQYF
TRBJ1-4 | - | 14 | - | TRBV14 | TGTGCCAGCAGCTACTTTGCAACTAATGAAAAACTGTTTTTT | CASSYFATNEKLFF
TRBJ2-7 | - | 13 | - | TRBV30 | TGTGCCTGGAGTGGGGGAGCTAGTTACGAGCAGTACTTC | CAWSGGASYEQYF
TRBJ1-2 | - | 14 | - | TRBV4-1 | TGCGCCAGCAGCTCTACAGGGTTTGGCTATGGCTACACCTTC | CASSSTGFGYGYTF
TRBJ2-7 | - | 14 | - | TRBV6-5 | TGTGCCAGCAGCCCCACAGGAACAGTACACGAGCAGTACTTC | CASSPTGTVHEQYF
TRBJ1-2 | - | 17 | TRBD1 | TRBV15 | TGTGCCACCAGCAGAGATCTAACGGGACAGGGGATTTATGGCTACACCTTC | CATSRDLTGQGIYGYTF
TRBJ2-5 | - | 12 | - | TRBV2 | TGTGCCACCAGGACAGCTCAAGAGACCCAGTACTTC | CATRTAQETQYF
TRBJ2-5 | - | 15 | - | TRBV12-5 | TGTGCTAGTGGTTTGGGACAGGCAGCCGGAGAGACCCAGTACTTC | CASGLGQAAGETQYF
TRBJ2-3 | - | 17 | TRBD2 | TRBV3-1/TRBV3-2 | TGTGCCAGCAGCCAGGGGGGGGATCCAACTAGCACAGATACGCAGTATTTT | CASSQGGDPTSTDTQYF